A single sample is the source of the 27 T cell receptor beta chains below, sequenced in a study of control samples from healthy donors and cancer patients. Some clones are missing from TCRdb's copy, which holds only in-frame ones; the method was immunoSEQ multiplex PCR. The sample has about 180,000 clones, around nine tenths seen once. The sequencing sample was made of blood. These receptors all come from a man aged 25-45 years in good health.

The rearrangement links TRBV7-2 to TRBJ2-3; D is possibly TRBD1 or TRBD2 (6 bases each). Germline V gene sequence: CDR1 SGHTA, CDR2 FQGNSA. The CDR3 sequence is 13 residues long. V was pared by 0 bases and J by 7 bases, with 8 bases between. The CDR3 region is CASSLAGGHTQYF. The CDR3 coding sequence is TGTGCCAGCAGCTTAGCTGGGGGGCATACGCAGTATTTT.

The gene calls are TRBV4-1 and TRBJ2-5; D unresolved. In germline, CDR1 is MGHRA, CDR2 YSYEKL. The CDR3 contains 14 residues. V was trimmed by 3 bases and J by 2 bases, leaving 10 bases between them. CDR3 bases: TGCGCCAGCAGCCAGAGAATCGGACAAGAGACCCAGTACTTC. As protein: CASSQRIGQETQYF.

The chain has TRBV19 and TRBJ2-7; 8 bases map to TRBD2. Germline loops: CDR1 LNHDA, CDR2 SQIVND (reference sequence). With 4 bases clipped from V and 1 base from J, the junction kept 3 bases outside the gene matches. There are 14 residues in the CDR3. CDR3 nucleotides: TGTGCCAGTAGTAGTGCTAGCGGGTCCTACGAGCAGTACTTC. Translation: CASSSASGSYEQYF.

The rearrangement joins TRBV6-6 to TRBJ1-6, with TRBD1 as a possible D gene (5 bases). V dropped 6 bases and J dropped 8 bases, with 17 bases sitting between them. The CDR3 runs 15 residues. CDR1 is MNHNY, CDR2 SVGAGI, per germline (reference sequence). CDR3 protein: CASRPRGGWDSPLHF. The CDR3 DNA reads TGTGCCAGCAGGCCCCGTGGGGGGTGGGATTCACCCCTCCACTTT.

The chain uses TRBV5-1 and TRBJ2-5, with D uncertain. This CDR3 region has 13 residues. In germline, CDR1 is SGHRS, CDR2 YFSETQ. Trimming took 3 bases from V and 2 from J, leaving 8 bases between them. CDR3 DNA sequence: TGCGCCAGCAGCTCTCCAGCTCAAGAGACCCAGTACTTC. Amino acids: CASSSPAQETQYF.

This rearrangement joins TRBV4-1 to TRBJ1-5, with TRBD1 as a possible D gene (5 bases). V lost 0 bases, J lost 0 bases, and 15 bases lay in between. The CDR3 consists of 18 residues. Germline V gene lookup returns CDR1 MGHRA and CDR2 YSYEKL. CDR3 DNA sequence: TGCGCCAGCAGCCAAGAGGGGGTAGGGGCCATTAGCAATCAGCCCCAGCATTTT. Its translation is CASSQEGVGAISNQPQHF.

This clone was found a few times. The chain carries TRBV7-9 and TRBJ1-1, with D uncertain. Germline lookup yields CDR1 SEHNR and CDR2 FQNEAQ (reference sequence). V was cut by 2 bases and J by 6 bases, with 13 bases left in between. CDR3 length: 14 amino acids. In nucleotides, the CDR3 is TGTGCCAGCAGCTTATTTTCAGGCAGCGCTGAAGCTTTCTTT. This translates into CASSLFSGSAEAFF.

The CDR3 spells CATSRRFGTEAFF. CDR3 coding DNA: TGTGCCACCAGCAGACGATTTGGGACGGAAGCTTTCTTT. This chain uses TRBV15 with TRBJ1-1; maybe TRBD1 (5 bases). CDR1 is LNHNV, CDR2 YYDKDF, per germline (reference sequence). The CDR3 extends over 13 amino acids. Trimming removed 2 bases at V and 8 bases at J, with 12 bases between. Using reference TRBV15 and TRBJ1-1 for the parts outside the CDR3, the full variable domain is DAMVIQNPRYQVTQFGKPVTLSCSQTLNHNVMYWYQQKSSQAPKLLFHYYDKDFNNEADTPDNFQSRRPNTSFCFLDIRSPGLGDTAMYLCATSRRFGTEAFFGQGTRLTVV.

V and J are TRBV28 and TRBJ1-5, with a possible D match to TRBD1 (6 bases). The CDR3 consists of 12 residues. The germline V and J ends were trimmed by 10 bases and 4 bases, with 11 bases remaining between them. Germline CDR1 and CDR2: MDHEN and SYDVKM. The CDR3 reads CAIDRNNQPQHF. CDR3 bases: TGTGCCATAGACAGGAATAATCAGCCCCAGCATTTT.

V and J are TRBV7-9 and TRBJ1-2, with D perhaps TRBD1 (5 bases). Germline assignment: CDR1 SEHNR and CDR2 FQNEAQ (reference sequence). The CDR3 has 14 residues. Trimming removed 1 base at V and 8 bases at J, with 14 bases between. The CDR3 DNA reads TGTGCCAGCAGCTTAGAGGGGAGTTTGAGCGGCTACACCTTC. Its protein product is CASSLEGSLSGYTF.

The chain is built from TRBV6-5 and TRBJ2-2; D might be TRBD1 or TRBD2, each matching 6 bases. V was clipped by 8 bases and J by 0 bases, with 13 bases between them. Per germline, CDR1 MNHEY and CDR2 SVGAGI. The CDR3 spans 15 residues. The CDR3 coding sequence is TGTGCCAGCGGATCGGGGGCGTCGAACACCGGGGAGCTGTTTTTT. Encoded protein: CASGSGASNTGELFF.

V and J are TRBV25-1 and TRBJ2-1; 9 bases map to TRBD1. The germline V gene has CDR1 MGHDK and CDR2 SYGVNS. The junction had 4 bases not matched to a gene; V was cut back by 3 bases and J by 4 bases. This CDR3 contains 15 residues. CDR3 in amino acids: CASSDYRGLYNEQFF. In DNA form, the CDR3 reads TGTGCCAGCAGTGATTACAGGGGGCTTTACAATGAGCAGTTCTTC.

This chain connects TRBV5-1 to TRBJ1-1; D unclear. This CDR3 contains 16 residues. Trimming cost V 0 bases and J 0 bases, with 12 bases left between them. Germline lookup yields CDR1 SGHRS and CDR2 YFSETQ. The CDR3, as DNA: TGCGCCAGCAGCTTGGGGTACTCTCCTATGAACACTGAAGCTTTCTTT. Translated, it gives CASSLGYSPMNTEAFF.

The rearrangement uses TRBV28 and TRBJ2-3; D unresolved. CDR1 is MDHEN and CDR2 is SYDVKM in the germline V gene. This CDR3 comprises 12 residues. V lost 6 bases to trimming and J lost 0 bases, with 4 bases between them. CDR3 DNA sequence: TGTGCCAGCAGCCTCAGCACAGATACGCAGTATTTT. Protein: CASSLSTDTQYF. Based on the CDR3 plus reference TRBV28 and TRBJ2-3, the full variable domain is DVKVTQSSRYLVKRTGEKVFLECVQDMDHENMFWYRQDPGLGLRLIYFSYDVKMKEKGDIPEGYSVSREKKERFSLILESASTNQTSMYLCASSLSTDTQYFGPGTRLTVL.

The rearrangement uses TRBV24-1 and TRBJ1-2; 8 bases align to TRBD1. V lost 5 bases to trimming and J lost 3 bases; unmatched junction nucleotides: 4. Germline-derived CDR1 and CDR2 are KGHDR and SFDVKD. This CDR3 spans 14 amino acids. The CDR3 DNA reads TGTGCCACCAGTGGCCTGACAGGGGACTATGGCTACACCTTC. Its protein is CATSGLTGDYGYTF.

In this sample, this clone turned up once. The genes are TRBV3-1 (or the pseudogene TRBV3-2) and TRBJ1-1; 7 nucleotides line up with TRBD1. CDR3 length: 15 residues. The V gene's germline CDR1 is LGHDT and CDR2 YNNKEL (reference sequence). The J segment lost 5 bases and the V segment lost 3 bases, leaving 9 bases of the junction unmatched. The CDR3 loop reads CASSQWGAGGTEAFF. CDR3 coding DNA: TGTGCCAGCAGCCAGTGGGGGGCAGGGGGGACTGAAGCTTTCTTT.

The chain joins TRBV7-9 to TRBJ1-1, with a weak D call TRBD1 (5 bases). The V gene lost 2 bases and the J gene lost 6 bases, with 13 bases spanning the gap. Germline V gene sequence: CDR1 SEHNR, CDR2 FQNEAQ (reference sequence). CDR3 length: 14 amino acids. The DNA of the CDR3 is TGTGCCAGCAGCTTAACGGGCAGGGTCCCTGAAGCTTTCTTT. Protein product: CASSLTGRVPEAFF.

The chain joins TRBV28 to TRBJ1-5; D possibly corresponds to TRBD1 (6 bases). The germline V and J ends were trimmed by 2 bases and 2 bases, with 16 bases remaining between them. Germline lookup yields CDR1 MDHEN and CDR2 SYDVKM. The CDR3 has 17 amino acids. In DNA form, the CDR3 reads TGTGCCAGCAGTTTAACGGGGCGGGGGCTAGGCAATCAGCCCCAGCATTTT. This gives the protein CASSLTGRGLGNQPQHF.

The chain joins TRBV12-3 or TRBV12-4 to TRBJ1-4; 7 nucleotides line up with TRBD1. The CDR3 totals 13 residues. After removal of 5 bases from V and 5 bases from J, the junction contained 2 bases not matched to a gene. The CDR3 sequence is CASSPGQNEKLFF. CDR3 in DNA: TGTGCCAGCAGTCCGGGACAGAATGAAAAACTGTTTTTT.

The V gene is TRBV6-2 or TRBV6-3, the J gene TRBJ2-4, with D unclear. Germline CDR1 and CDR2: MNHEY and SVGEGT. The CDR3 spans 12 residues. Trimming removed 0 bases from V and 12 bases from J, with 9 bases in between. CDR3 loop: CASSYSLTTQYF. CDR3 bases: TGTGCCAGCAGTTACTCGTTGACCACTCAGTACTTC.

The chain carries TRBV6-5 and TRBJ1-1, with 8 positions matching TRBD1. V lost 8 bases to trimming and J lost 4 bases; unmatched junction nucleotides: 6. Germline CDR1 MNHEY, CDR2 SVGAGI. This CDR3 region has 13 residues. The CDR3, as DNA: TGTGCCAGCGCTAGGACAGGGAGCACTGAAGCTTTCTTT. Amino acids: CASARTGSTEAFF.

This clone was observed once. The J gene is TRBJ1-2, the V gene TRBV3-1 (or the pseudogene TRBV3-2); 10 nucleotides match TRBD1. Germline V gene lookup returns CDR1 LGHDT and CDR2 YNNKEL (reference sequence). Losses at the gene ends were 2 bases for V and 0 bases for J; bases not matched to a gene: 6. The CDR3 extends over 17 amino acids. CDR3 amino acids: CASSQSWTGGANYGYTF. In DNA form, the CDR3 reads TGTGCCAGCAGCCAATCCTGGACAGGGGGGGCTAACTATGGCTACACCTTC.

This clone was detected a few times. This sequence joins TRBV6-5 and TRBJ2-7; TRBD1 matches 8 bases. V lost 6 bases, J lost 7 bases, and 11 bases stayed unmatched. CDR1 is MNHEY, CDR2 SVGAGI, per germline. The CDR3 loop spans 14 amino acids. CDR3 sequence reads: CASSTGTGGGEQYF. The CDR3 DNA reads TGTGCCAGCAGCACCGGGACAGGCGGCGGTGAGCAGTACTTC.

V usage is TRBV12-3 or TRBV12-4 and J usage is TRBJ1-2, with a weak D call TRBD1 (6 bases). The CDR3 covers 13 residues. Trimming took 6 bases from V and 4 from J, leaving 12 bases between them. CDR3 sequence (DNA): TGTGCCAGCAGCCCACAGGGAGTCTATGGCTACACCTTC. Residues: CASSPQGVYGYTF.

J is TRBJ2-3 and V is TRBV7-7; 8 bases map to TRBD2. The CDR3 sequence is 16 residues long. CDR1 is SSHAT, CDR2 FNYEAQ, per germline (reference sequence). The trim removed 4 bases at V and 5 bases at J, leaving 11 bases unmatched. This CDR3 is CASSSLGREGIDTQYF. DNA of the CDR3: TGTGCCAGCAGCTCACTTGGCCGGGAGGGTATAGATACGCAGTATTTT.

The V gene is TRBV5-4, the J gene TRBJ2-6; D not certain. CDR1 is SGHNT, CDR2 YYREEE, per germline (reference sequence). The CDR3 has 16 residues. The V end lost 2 bases, the J end lost 0 bases, and 9 bases lay between the germline ends. CDR3 amino acids: CASSFGSSSGANVLTF. The CDR3, as DNA: TGTGCCAGCAGCTTCGGCAGTTCCTCTGGGGCCAACGTCCTGACTTTC.

The V gene is TRBV28, the J gene TRBJ1-2; tentative D call: TRBD1 (5 bases). The V end was cut by 5 bases, the J end by 5 bases, with 9 bases between. The CDR3 has 12 residues. In germline, CDR1 is MDHEN, CDR2 SYDVKM. The chain's CDR3 is CASSPDSYGYTF. The CDR3 DNA is TGTGCCAGCAGTCCCGACAGTTATGGCTACACCTTC.